Shown below are 4 T cell receptor beta chains from a single sample sequenced in a study of CD8 T cells in ankylosing spondylitis (dated 2017 in TCRdb). The library came from 5' RACE. Sequencer: Illumina HiSeq 2500. TCRdb trimmed the raw reads at Q25, called clones with MiXCR and kept productive beta chains. Each record represents a unique CDR3 protein, reported with the most common genes and DNA among its rows. The sample table contains about 36,000 distinct CDR3 sequences; only one count was recorded for around 6% of them. Over 9.5% of the sample is held by the ten biggest clonotypes. The source material was blood, either unsorted or a sorted T cell fraction (not recorded which). Receptor source: a male donor with ankylosing spondylitis or in good health (not recorded which).

The table lists this clonotype with many counts. The V gene is TRBV19, the J gene TRBJ1-4; 9 nucleotides align to TRBD1. CDR1 and CDR2 (germline): LNHDA, SQIVND (reference sequence). V shed 6 bases, J shed 10 bases, and the junction held 0 bases outside the gene matches. The CDR3 consists of 11 residues. The CDR3 loop is CASRTGGKLFF. CDR3 nucleotide sequence: TGTGCCAGTAGGACAGGGGGAAAACTGTTTTTT.

This clonotype was seen ten or more times. The CDR3 DNA is TGCAGCGTATACCCGGGACAGGGACCCCCAAACTATGGCTACACCTTC. This gives the protein CSVYPGQGPPNYGYTF. The J gene is TRBJ1-2, the V gene TRBV29-1, with 9 bases aligning to TRBD1. The CDR3 has 16 residues. The junction had 13 bases not matched to a gene; V was cut back by 6 bases and J by 2 bases. The germline V gene has CDR1 SQVTM and CDR2 ANQGSEA.

This clonotype was recorded at least ten times. The rearrangement uses TRBV5-1 and TRBJ1-6, with 7 positions matching TRBD1. J lost 6 bases, V lost 3 bases, and 3 bases had no gene match. The length of the CDR3 is 14 residues. Germline CDR1 and CDR2: SGHRS and YFSETQ. CDR3 protein: CASSSQGSNSPLHF. In DNA, the CDR3 is TGCGCCAGCAGCTCACAGGGGTCTAATTCACCCCTCCACTTT.

In its sample, this clonotype was seen many times. The chain uses TRBV20-1 and TRBJ2-1, with D perhaps assigned TRBD1 or TRBD2 (5 bases each). The V and J ends lost 0 bases and 7 bases respectively, with 19 bases between them. Germline assignment: CDR1 DFQATT and CDR2 SNEGSKA (reference sequence). This CDR3 spans 16 amino acids. The DNA of the CDR3 is TGCAGTGCTAGAGATCCTGGGACGGGGTTTCGTAATGAGCAGTTCTTC. Its translation: CSARDPGTGFRNEQFF.